This TCR beta chain was identified during a study of cytomegalovirus exposure and HLA in healthy donors. Study summary: Prior work identified roughly 120 million unique TCR beta sequences in around 170 million T cells. Study-level results: TCR beta sequences numbering over 15,000 were associated with HLA alleles at 0.05 false discovery rate in a later analysis. An assumption of roughly uniform sequencing depth across donors underlay the presence/absence analyses.

Germline values: CDR1 SGHRS, CDR2 YFSETQ. The CDR3 spans 15 residues. Trimming shortened V by 0 bases and J by 2 bases, and 11 bases separated the two germline ends. 13 Jbeta primers and 60 Vbeta primers were used for the PCR. Produced via immunoSEQ multiplex PCR; TCRdb's table is partial and in-frame only. The sample shows 130,000 or so clones, 75% to 80% of them seen only once. Turning to this clone: Its matching antigen is unknown.

The rearrangement links TRBV5-1 to TRBJ2-5; a possible D gene is TRBD1 (6 bases). The receptor was derived from a female donor in good health and CMV-seronegative. The sequenced sample was PBMCs. The CDR3 region has the DNA TGCGCCAGCAGCTTGGCCACAGGGAGACAAGAGACCCAGTACTTC. It is translated as CASSLATGRQETQYF.